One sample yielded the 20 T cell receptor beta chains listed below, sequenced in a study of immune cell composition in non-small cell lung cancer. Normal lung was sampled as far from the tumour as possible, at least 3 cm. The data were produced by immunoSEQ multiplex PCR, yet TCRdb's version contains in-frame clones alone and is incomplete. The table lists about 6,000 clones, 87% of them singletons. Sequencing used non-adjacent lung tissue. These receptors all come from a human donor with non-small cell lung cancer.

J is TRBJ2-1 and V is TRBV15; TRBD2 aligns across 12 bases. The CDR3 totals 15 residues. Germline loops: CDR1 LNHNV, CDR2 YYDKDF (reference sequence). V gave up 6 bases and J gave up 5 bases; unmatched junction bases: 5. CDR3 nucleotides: TGTGCCACCAGAAACGGACTAGCGGGAAACAATGAGCAGTTCTTC. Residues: CATRNGLAGNNEQFF. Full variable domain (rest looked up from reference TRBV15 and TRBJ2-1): DAMVIQNPRYQVTQFGKPVTLSCSQTLNHNVMYWYQQKSSQAPKLLFHYYDKDFNNEADTPDNFQSRRPNTSFCFLDIRSPGLGDTAMYLCATRNGLAGNNEQFFGPGTRLTVL.

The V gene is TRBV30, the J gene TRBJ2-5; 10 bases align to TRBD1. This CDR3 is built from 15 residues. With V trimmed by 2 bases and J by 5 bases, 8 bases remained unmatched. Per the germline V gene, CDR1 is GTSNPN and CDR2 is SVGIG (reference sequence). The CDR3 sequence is CAWSLGQGHAETQYF. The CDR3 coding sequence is TGTGCCTGGAGTCTGGGACAGGGGCATGCGGAGACCCAGTACTTC.

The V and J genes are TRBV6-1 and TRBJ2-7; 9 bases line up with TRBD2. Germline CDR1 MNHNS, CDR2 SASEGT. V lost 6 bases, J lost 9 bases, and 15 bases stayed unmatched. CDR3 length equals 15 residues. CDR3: CASRTVAGEEGRQYF. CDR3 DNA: TGTGCCAGCAGAACGGTAGCGGGAGAGGAAGGAAGGCAGTACTTC.

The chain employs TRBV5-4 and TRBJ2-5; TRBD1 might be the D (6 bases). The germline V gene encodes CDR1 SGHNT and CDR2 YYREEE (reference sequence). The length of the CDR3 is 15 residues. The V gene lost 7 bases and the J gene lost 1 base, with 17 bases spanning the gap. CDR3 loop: CASSPAEQGQETQYF. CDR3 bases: TGTGCCAGCTCACCCGCCGAACAGGGCCAAGAGACCCAGTACTTC.

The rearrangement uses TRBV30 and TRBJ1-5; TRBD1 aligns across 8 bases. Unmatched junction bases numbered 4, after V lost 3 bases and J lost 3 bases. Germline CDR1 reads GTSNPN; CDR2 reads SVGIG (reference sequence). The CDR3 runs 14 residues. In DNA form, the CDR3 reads TGTGCCTGGAGCCGACAGGGGACCAATCAGCCCCAGCATTTT. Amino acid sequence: CAWSRQGTNQPQHF.

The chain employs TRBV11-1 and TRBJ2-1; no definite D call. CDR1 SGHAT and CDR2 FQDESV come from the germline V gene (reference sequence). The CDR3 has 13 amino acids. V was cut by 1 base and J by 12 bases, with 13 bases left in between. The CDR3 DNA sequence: TGTGCCAGCAGCTTAGGGCAGAATATTGGGCAGTTCTTC. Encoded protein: CASSLGQNIGQFF.

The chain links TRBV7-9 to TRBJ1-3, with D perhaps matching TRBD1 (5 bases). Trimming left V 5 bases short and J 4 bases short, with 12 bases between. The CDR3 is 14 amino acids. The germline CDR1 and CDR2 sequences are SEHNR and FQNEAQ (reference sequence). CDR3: CASSNPDSGNTIYF. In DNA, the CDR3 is TGTGCCAGCAGCAACCCAGACAGCGGAAACACCATATATTTT.

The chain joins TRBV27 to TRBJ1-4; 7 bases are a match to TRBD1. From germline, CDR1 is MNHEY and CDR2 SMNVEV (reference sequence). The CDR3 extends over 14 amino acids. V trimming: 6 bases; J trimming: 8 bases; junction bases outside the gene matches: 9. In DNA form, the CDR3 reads TGTGCCAGCAGCCAAGACAGGGTGCGGGAAAAACTGTTTTTT. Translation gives CASSQDRVREKLFF.

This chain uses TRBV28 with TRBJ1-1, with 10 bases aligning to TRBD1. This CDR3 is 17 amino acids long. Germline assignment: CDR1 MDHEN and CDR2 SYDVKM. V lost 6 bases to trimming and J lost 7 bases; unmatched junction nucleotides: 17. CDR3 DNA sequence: TGTGCCAGCAGCTCCTACGCGGTCCGGACAGGGGGTGATGAAGCTTTCTTT. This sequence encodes CASSSYAVRTGGDEAFF.

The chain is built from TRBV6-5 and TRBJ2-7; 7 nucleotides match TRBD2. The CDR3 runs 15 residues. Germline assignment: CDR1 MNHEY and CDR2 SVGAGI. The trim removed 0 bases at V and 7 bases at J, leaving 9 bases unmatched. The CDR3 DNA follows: TGTGCCAGCAGTTACTCGTGGGAGGGCCAAGATGAGCAGTACTTC. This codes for CASSYSWEGQDEQYF.

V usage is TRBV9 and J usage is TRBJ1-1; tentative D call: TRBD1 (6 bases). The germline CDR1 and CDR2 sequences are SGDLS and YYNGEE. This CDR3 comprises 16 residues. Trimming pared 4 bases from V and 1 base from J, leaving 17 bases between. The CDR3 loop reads CASSYVRGSANTEAFF. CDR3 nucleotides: TGTGCCAGCAGCTATGTCAGGGGATCGGCGAACACTGAAGCTTTCTTT.

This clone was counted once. CDR3 sequence reads: CAWSVEGDHTEAFF. The CDR3 DNA reads as TGTGCCTGGAGTGTAGAAGGGGATCACACTGAAGCTTTCTTT. The chain is built from TRBV30 and TRBJ1-1; D is perhaps TRBD1 (5 bases). The V and J ends lost 0 bases and 3 bases respectively, with 11 bases between them. This CDR3 comprises 14 residues. Germline CDR1 is GTSNPN and CDR2 is SVGIG (reference sequence).

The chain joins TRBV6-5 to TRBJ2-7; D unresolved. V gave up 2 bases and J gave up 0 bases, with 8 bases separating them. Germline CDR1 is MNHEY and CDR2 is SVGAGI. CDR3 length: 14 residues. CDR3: CASSYRRFSYEQYF. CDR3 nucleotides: TGTGCCAGCAGTTACCGCCGGTTCTCCTACGAGCAGTACTTC.

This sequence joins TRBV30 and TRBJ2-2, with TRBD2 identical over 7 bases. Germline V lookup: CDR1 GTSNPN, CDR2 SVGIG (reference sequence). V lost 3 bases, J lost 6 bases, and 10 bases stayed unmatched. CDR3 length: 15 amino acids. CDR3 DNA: TGTGCCTGGAGATCCGGCGGGAGTCCCGCCGGGGAGCTGTTTTTT. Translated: CAWRSGGSPAGELFF.

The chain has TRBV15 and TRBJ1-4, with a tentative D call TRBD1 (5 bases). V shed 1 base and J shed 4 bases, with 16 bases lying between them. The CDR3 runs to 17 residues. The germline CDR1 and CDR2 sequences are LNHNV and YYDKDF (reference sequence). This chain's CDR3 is CATSRALTTVVNEKLFF. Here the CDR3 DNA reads TGTGCCACCAGCAGAGCGCTTACGACAGTAGTTAATGAAAAACTGTTTTTT.

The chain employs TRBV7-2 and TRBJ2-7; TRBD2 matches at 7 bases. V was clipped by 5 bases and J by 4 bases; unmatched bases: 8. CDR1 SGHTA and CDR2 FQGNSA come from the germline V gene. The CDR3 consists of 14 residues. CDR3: CASSQTRDYYEQYF. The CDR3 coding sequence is TGTGCCAGCAGCCAAACGCGGGACTATTACGAGCAGTACTTC.

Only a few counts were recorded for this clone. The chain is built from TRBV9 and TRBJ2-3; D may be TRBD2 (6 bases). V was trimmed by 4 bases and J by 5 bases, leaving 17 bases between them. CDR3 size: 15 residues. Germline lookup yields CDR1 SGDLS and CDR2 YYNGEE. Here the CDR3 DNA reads TGTGCCAGCAGCCCCCTAGAGCGGAGGGGAGATACGCAGTATTTT. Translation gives CASSPLERRGDTQYF.

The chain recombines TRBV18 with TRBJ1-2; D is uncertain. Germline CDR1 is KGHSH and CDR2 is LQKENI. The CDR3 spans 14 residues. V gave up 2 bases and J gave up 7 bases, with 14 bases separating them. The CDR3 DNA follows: TGTGCCAGCTCACCAGAGGGTTCCTTCGGTGGCTACACCTTC. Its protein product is CASSPEGSFGGYTF.

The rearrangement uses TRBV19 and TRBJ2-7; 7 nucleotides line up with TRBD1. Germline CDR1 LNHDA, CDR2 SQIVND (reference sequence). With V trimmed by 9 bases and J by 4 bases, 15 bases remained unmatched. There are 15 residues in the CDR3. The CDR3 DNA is TGTGCCAGAATAAGAGGGACAGACAGTCTGTACGAGCAGTACTTC. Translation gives CARIRGTDSLYEQYF.

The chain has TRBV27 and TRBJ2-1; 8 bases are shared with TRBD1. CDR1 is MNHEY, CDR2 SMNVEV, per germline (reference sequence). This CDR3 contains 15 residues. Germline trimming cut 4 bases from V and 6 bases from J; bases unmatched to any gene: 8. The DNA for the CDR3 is TGTGCCAGCAGTTCCCAGGGGGCACGCGGCAATGAGCAGTTCTTC. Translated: CASSSQGARGNEQFF.